This is a list of T cell receptor beta chains from one sample in a study of cytotoxic CD8 clonotypes in ibrutinib-treated CLL. Using immunoSEQ multiplex PCR, the repertoire was profiled, and TCRdb retains in-frame clones only, with some absent. The sample includes about 160,000 clones, roughly 80% of them seen just once. This sample comprised PBMCs, obtained after 12 months of ibrutinib treatment. These receptors were taken from a human donor with chronic lymphocytic leukemia. Each CDR3 is given with its conserved first and last residue.

j_gene | v_gene | CDR3aa
TRBJ2-7 | TRBV9 | CASSVGPSGSSYEQYF
TRBJ1-5 | TRBV7-2 | CASGQGAFGQPQHF
TRBJ2-7 | TRBV7-2 | CASSPRQNGEQYF
TRBJ2-7 | TRBV5-1 | CASSLELAGYEQYF
TRBJ1-2 | TRBV4-1 | CASSQDGIGGSSNYGYTF
TRBJ1-6 | TRBV7-2 | CASSLDLTSSYNSPLHF
TRBJ1-2 | TRBV9 | CASSTGQGNYGYTF
TRBJ1-1 | TRBV7-3 | CASSRQGNTEAFF
TRBJ2-7 | TRBV28 | CASRGGYEQYF
TRBJ2-7 | TRBV5-8 | CASSWAGYEQYF
TRBJ2-1 | TRBV7-9 | CASSPYRGSAWNEQFF
TRBJ2-3 | TRBV29-1 | CSVQGTTDTQYF
TRBJ2-5 | TRBV5-1 | CASSPRATGSIPETQYF
TRBJ1-2 | TRBV7-8 | CASKKGRQGAGLGYGYTF
TRBJ2-1 | TRBV5-1 | CASSSQYGSYNEQFF
TRBJ2-7 | TRBV7-2 | CASSLLSATALPGGEYF
TRBJ2-1 | TRBV19 | CASSTHSGGSYNEQFF
TRBJ1-2 | TRBV28 | CASRVNYGYTF
TRBJ1-4 | TRBV4-1 | CASSQLTGPNEKLFF
TRBJ1-5 | TRBV5-1 | CASSLEGAGGQPQHF
TRBJ2-7 | TRBV7-9 | CASSPRQRAATYEQYF
TRBJ2-2 | TRBV4-2 | CASSQGSGDTGELFF
TRBJ1-4 | TRBV19 | CASSILEGRNEKLFF
TRBJ2-5 | TRBV5-1 | CASSLGDGKGYQETQYF
TRBJ2-2 | TRBV9 | CASSVGTGNTGELFF
TRBJ1-1 | TRBV5-6 | CASSLFREAFF
TRBJ1-1 | TRBV6-1 | CASSEKGGRTEAFF
TRBJ2-3 | TRBV9 | CASSVTDSTDTQYF
TRBJ2-7 | TRBV7-9 | CASSLGQLLTPFYEQYF
TRBJ1-1 | TRBV19 | CASSKQGKDTEAFF
TRBJ2-1 | TRBV4-1 | CASSQGGGSPRGNEQFF
TRBJ1-1 | TRBV6-1 | CASSHETWDTEAFF
TRBJ2-3 | TRBV10-3 | CAISESSDTQYF
TRBJ1-1 | TRBV4-1 | CASSQEGPGPNTEAFF
TRBJ2-7 | TRBV7-9 | CASSPVTAYEQYF
TRBJ2-5 | TRBV11-2 | CASSLGLAGLSVETQYF
TRBJ2-3 | TRBV5-1 | CASSKDLLALGTQYF
TRBJ1-4 | TRBV4-1 | CASSRAGATNEKLFF
TRBJ1-1 | TRBV7-3 | CASSSIPNTEAFF
TRBJ1-3 | TRBV19 | CASNGRRNTIYF
TRBJ2-7 | TRBV5-6 | CASSISGTGVYEQYF
TRBJ1-2 | TRBV6-6 | CASSTGTGNGYTF
TRBJ2-7 | TRBV30 | CAWSGGEDTSSYEQYF